The 3 T cell receptor beta chains reported below all come from one sample, sequenced in a study of response to subunit inactivated influenza vaccine. TCRdb itself ran the RT-PCR reads through MiXCR, one entry per CDR3 protein. The repertoire holds around 480,000 distinct CDR3 sequences, about 15% seen once, with approximately 3% in the top ten. Sequences were derived from CD4+ T cells sorted from PBMCs, sampled around 25 months after vaccination. The receptor set was obtained from a man aged 45-69 years who received an inactivated influenza vaccine.

This clonotype came up a few times. The rearrangement links TRBV12-3 or TRBV12-4 to TRBJ2-1, with D perhaps TRBD1 (6 bases). The germline V and J ends were trimmed by 9 bases and 4 bases, with 19 bases remaining between them. The length of the CDR3 is 15 residues. CDR3 sequence reads: CASFNRATFYNEQFF. The CDR3 coding sequence is TGTGCCAGTTTTAACAGGGCGACCTTTTACAATGAGCAGTTCTTC.

This clonotype has ten or more counts. This chain joins TRBV6-1 and TRBJ2-7; D ambiguous. V shed 2 bases and J shed 0 bases, with 8 bases lying between them. The CDR3 is made up of 14 amino acids. CDR1 and CDR2 (germline): MNHNS, SASEGT. CDR3 sequence (DNA): TGTGCCAGCAGTGAATTGAGAAGCTCCTACGAGCAGTACTTC. Its protein product is CASSELRSSYEQYF.

This clonotype was seen a few times. The DNA of the CDR3 is TGCAGTGCTAGAGGCCTTGTGGGCGGGAGGGTAGCTATAGTAAGCAATGAGCAGTTCTTC. The encoded protein is CSARGLVGGRVAIVSNEQFF. This chain links TRBV20-1 with TRBJ2-1; the match to TRBD2 covers 9 bases. V gave up 1 base and J gave up 6 bases; unmatched junction bases: 22. The germline CDR1 and CDR2 sequences are DFQATT and SNEGSKA (reference sequence). The CDR3 is made up of 20 amino acids.